This is a list of T cell receptor beta chains from one sample in a study of T-cell memory formation after mild COVID-19. TCRdb used MiXCR to reprocess the 5' RACE reads, holding one entry per CDR3 protein. Of nearly 350,000 distinct CDR3 sequences detected, over 10% appear once; the ten largest clones hold around a fifth. The sequenced material came from PBMCs or a T cell subset sorted from them (not recorded which). The receptors come from a young man who had mild COVID-19 (a few samples of this study predate the infection). Cell type and time point are not known. The CDR3 runs from the conserved cysteine through the conserved F or W. A D gene is named only where the DNA matches it firmly. Size tells how often a clone was seen (once, few, many) or the class of an expanded clone, and some rows leave it out.

j_call,d_call,clone_size,v_call,cdr3_nt,cdr3_aa
TRBJ1-5,TRBD1,-,TRBV6-2/TRBV6-3,TGTGCCAGCAGTTACCGGGACAGGGGGAATCAGCCCCAGCATTTT,CASSYRDRGNQPQHF
TRBJ1-1,-,few,TRBV29-1,TGCAGCGTTGTGGCCTTTGGGACTGAAGCTTTCTTT,CSVVAFGTEAFF
TRBJ1-4,-,few,TRBV5-5,TGTGCCAGCAGCTTGGACGGGACTTGGCGTGAAAAACTGTTTTTT,CASSLDGTWREKLFF
TRBJ2-1,TRBD2,few,TRBV28,TGTGCCAGCAGCCCTAGCGGGGGGGCGGATGAGCAGTTCTTC,CASSPSGGADEQFF
TRBJ1-6,TRBD1,-,TRBV7-9,TGTGCCAGCACCCTCGGACAGGGAAGTCTGCATTCACCCCTCCACTTT,CASTLGQGSLHSPLHF
TRBJ2-4,-,few,TRBV4-2,TGTGCCAGCAGCCAGGGTGACCAGGGGGCCAAAAACATTCAGTACTTC,CASSQGDQGAKNIQYF
TRBJ2-1,-,many,TRBV11-2,TGTGCCAGCAGTCCCCCAATTGGCGTTAACGATGAGCAGTTCTTC,CASSPPIGVNDEQFF
TRBJ2-2,-,few,TRBV4-2,TGTGCCAGCAGCCAAGATCGGCGCAGGGCGAACACCGGGGAGCTGTTTTTT,CASSQDRRRANTGELFF
TRBJ1-1,-,-,TRBV7-9,TGTGCCAGCAGCTTATACACCACTGAAGCTTTCTTT,CASSLYTTEAFF
TRBJ2-2,-,few,TRBV6-2/TRBV6-3,TGTGCCAGCACTCGATGGACAGTCTACACCGGGGAGCTGTTTTTT,CASTRWTVYTGELFF
TRBJ2-7,-,few,TRBV5-6,TGTGCCAGCAGCTTGGATCGTCGACCGCAGTACTTC,CASSLDRRPQYF
TRBJ1-5,-,few,TRBV20-1,TGCAGTGCTTATGAGCGGAGCAATCAGCCCCAGCATTTT,CSAYERSNQPQHF
TRBJ2-5,-,many,TRBV3-1,TGTGCCAGCAGCCAAGATGCCGCCGGAGAGACCCAGTACTTC,CASSQDAAGETQYF
TRBJ1-2,-,few,TRBV6-2/TRBV6-3,TGTGCCAGCAGTTTTGCGGGACCTAAGGACGGCTACACCTTC,CASSFAGPKDGYTF
TRBJ1-1,TRBD1,-,TRBV7-3,TGTGCCAGCAGCCTAAACGGACAGGGACCTCCTACTGAAGCTTTCTTT,CASSLNGQGPPTEAFF
TRBJ2-2,TRBD2,many,TRBV4-3,TGCGCCAGCAGCCAAAGGACTAGCGGGACATACACCGGGGAGCTGTTTTTT,CASSQRTSGTYTGELFF
TRBJ2-5,-,-,TRBV29-1,TGCAGCGTTGATTTCCCAGATAACCCCCAAGAGACCCAGTACTTC,CSVDFPDNPQETQYF
TRBJ2-7,TRBD2,many,TRBV5-1,TGCGCCAGCCGAACCGGACTAGCGGGGGGCGAGCAGTACTTC,CASRTGLAGGEQYF
TRBJ2-1,-,-,TRBV20-1,TGCAGTGCTAGACCCGGGCCGACACTGAATGAGCAGTTCTTC,CSARPGPTLNEQFF
TRBJ1-5,-,-,TRBV12-5,TGTGCTAGTGGTTTGGCCCTCTCTAGCAATCAGCCCCAGCATTTT,CASGLALSSNQPQHF
TRBJ1-1,TRBD1,-,TRBV18,TGTGCCAGCTCACCAGGACAGGGGGGATACACTGAAGCTTTCTTT,CASSPGQGGYTEAFF
TRBJ2-3,-,-,TRBV9,TGTGCCAGCAGCGTAGAAGAGGGACTGCGCACAGATACGCAGTATTTT,CASSVEEGLRTDTQYF
TRBJ1-1,-,-,TRBV19,TGTGCCAGTATAGTAGGTGGCACTGAAGCTTTCTTT,CASIVGGTEAFF
TRBJ2-5,TRBD1,-,TRBV12-3/TRBV12-4,TGTGCCAGCAGTTTAGCGGACAGGAAAGAGACCCAGTACTTC,CASSLADRKETQYF
TRBJ2-4,-,few,TRBV6-5,TGTGCCAGCAGTTACACGAGTCTTTTAGCCAAAAACATTCAGTACTTC,CASSYTSLLAKNIQYF
TRBJ2-7,-,-,TRBV24-1,TGTGCCACCAGTGACGGAGCCTCCTACGAGCAGTACTTC,CATSDGASYEQYF
TRBJ2-2,TRBD2,many,TRBV9,TGTGCCAGCAAGCGGGGGGCGAACACCGGGGAGCTGTTTTTT,CASKRGANTGELFF
TRBJ2-3,TRBD2,-,TRBV4-2,TGTGCCAGCAGCCAAGGCAATAGCGGGGTCGGCACAGATACGCAGTATTTT,CASSQGNSGVGTDTQYF
TRBJ2-2,TRBD1,-,TRBV5-1,TGCGCCAGCAGCACGGGACAGGAAGTCACCGGGGAGCTGTTTTTT,CASSTGQEVTGELFF
TRBJ2-5,TRBD2,-,TRBV20-1,TGCAGTGCCGGGGGGGGCCAAGAGACCCAGTACTTC,CSAGGGQETQYF
TRBJ2-1,TRBD2,few,TRBV27,TGTGCCACCCAAAAGCTGCGGGGGGGTAGCTATGAGCAGTTCTTC,CATQKLRGGSYEQFF
TRBJ1-2,-,-,TRBV6-2/TRBV6-3,TGTGCCAGCAGTTACTTCGACAGGACTAACTATGGCTACACCTTC,CASSYFDRTNYGYTF
TRBJ2-7,TRBD2,-,TRBV10-1,TGCGCCAGCAGTGAGTTGCGGGGGAAGTCCTACGAGCAGTACTTC,CASSELRGKSYEQYF
TRBJ2-5,-,few,TRBV5-1,TGCGCCAGCAGCTTGGCCCCAGTGGCGGGAGAGACCCAGTACTTC,CASSLAPVAGETQYF
TRBJ2-1,-,-,TRBV20-1,TGCAGTGCTAGAGTGTCGGGGCAAGGAGGTGAGCAGTTCTTC,CSARVSGQGGEQFF
TRBJ2-3,-,few,TRBV5-1,TGCGCCAGCAGCAACCTGGGGCGGGACACAGATACGCAGTATTTT,CASSNLGRDTDTQYF
TRBJ2-3,-,-,TRBV29-1,TGCAGCGTTGAAATTACGGGTCCAGATACGCAGTATTTT,CSVEITGPDTQYF
TRBJ1-5,TRBD1,-,TRBV28,TGTGCCAGCAGTCCCACCGGGACAGATGGACAGCCCCAGCATTTT,CASSPTGTDGQPQHF
TRBJ1-3,-,few,TRBV29-1,TGCAGCGTTGGGTTCTCTGGAAACACCATATATTTT,CSVGFSGNTIYF
TRBJ1-2,TRBD1,-,TRBV10-3,TGTGCCATCAGCGGGACAGGGGAAGCTAACTATGGCTACACCTTC,CAISGTGEANYGYTF
TRBJ2-7,-,many,TRBV12-3/TRBV12-4,TGTGCCAGCAGCGAAACTCAGGGACCCTACGAGCAGTACTTC,CASSETQGPYEQYF
TRBJ2-3,-,few,TRBV7-3,TGTGCCAGCAGCCAACAATCTGGGGCAGGGATTGAGTATTTT,CASSQQSGAGIEYF
TRBJ1-6,-,few,TRBV12-3/TRBV12-4,TGTGCCAGCAGTTTACTGGGGGTGGGTAATTCACCCCTCCACTTT,CASSLLGVGNSPLHF
TRBJ2-3,-,many,TRBV11-3,TGTGCCAGCAGCTTAGGGACGGCAGATACGCAGTATTTT,CASSLGTADTQYF
TRBJ2-7,-,-,TRBV4-1,TGCGCCAGCAGCCAAGATCAAACCGACGTGAGCTCCTACGAGCAGTACTTC,CASSQDQTDVSSYEQYF
TRBJ1-2,TRBD1,few,TRBV24-1,TGTGCCACCAGTGACCGGGCGACAGGGCCCCTGGGCTACACCTTC,CATSDRATGPLGYTF
TRBJ2-3,-,few,TRBV4-1,TGCGCCAGCAGCCAAGCGGTATCAATCAGCAGCACAGATACGCAGTATTTT,CASSQAVSISSTDTQYF
TRBJ1-6,TRBD1,many,TRBV7-2,TGTGCCAGCAGCATCCGGACAGGCAGGCTCAATTCACCCCTCCACTTT,CASSIRTGRLNSPLHF
TRBJ2-2,-,few,TRBV5-1,TGCGCCAGCAGCTTGGCTTCGGGAAGGCCCACCGGGGAGCTGTTTTTT,CASSLASGRPTGELFF
TRBJ2-3,TRBD2,-,TRBV7-6,TGTGCCAGCAGCCGGACTAGCGGGGGGCGCACAGATACGCAGTATTTT,CASSRTSGGRTDTQYF
TRBJ1-1,-,few,TRBV30,TGTGCCTGGAGTGAGCAGGGCGACACTGAAGCTTTCTTT,CAWSEQGDTEAFF
TRBJ2-5,-,-,TRBV20-1,TGCAGTGCTAACTTTGGGGGGCGCTACGAGACCCAGTACTTC,CSANFGGRYETQYF
TRBJ1-2,TRBD1,many,TRBV12-3/TRBV12-4,TGTGCCAGCAGCCGAGGGACAGGGAGACGCCTTCTTTATGGCTACACCTTC,CASSRGTGRRLLYGYTF
TRBJ1-1,TRBD1,-,TRBV20-1,TGCAGTGCCTCGGGACAGTTGAACACTGAAGCTTTCTTT,CSASGQLNTEAFF
TRBJ2-1,-,-,TRBV7-7,TGTGCTAGCAGCTTAGCCCCCCGGGGCGGCGAGCAGTTCTTC,CASSLAPRGGEQFF
TRBJ1-1,-,few,TRBV6-9,TGTGCCAGCAGGCCTTTCGACGGGGGCGCTGAAGCTTTCTTT,CASRPFDGGAEAFF
TRBJ2-7,-,many,TRBV7-3,TGTGCCAGCAGCTCCGCAGACGGTTACGAGCAGTACTTC,CASSSADGYEQYF
TRBJ1-2,TRBD1,-,TRBV18,TGTGCCAGCTCCTCCGGACAGGAGGTGCTTGGCTACACCTTC,CASSSGQEVLGYTF